A single sample gave rise to the 28 T cell receptor beta chains below, sequenced in a study of regulatory T cells in long-lasting Graves disease. TCR beta libraries were built with iRepertoire HTBI primers and Arm-PCR of CDR3 regions. Each CDR3 protein is one row after TCRdb ran MiXCR on the multiplex PCR reads. The sample has 600,000 to 850,000 distinct CDR3 sequences; about 32% are singletons. Time point specified: persistent/refractory GD, antithyroid drugs over 5 years with positive TRAb. From RNA extracted from PBMCs, the TCR library was made. The sequencing here drew on peripheral blood mononuclear cells (PBMCs), taken when the disease was refractory, from a patient treated with antithyroid drugs. The receptors shown here come from a female donor with Graves disease.

Many counts were recorded for this clonotype. The rearrangement joins TRBV12-3 or TRBV12-4 to TRBJ1-5; TRBD1 aligns across 8 bases. The CDR3 loop spans 16 amino acids. Trimming at V came to 3 bases and at J to 3 bases, leaving 7 bases not matched to a gene. In nucleotides, the CDR3 is TGTGCCAGCAGTTTGGTGGGACAGGAGAACAATCAGCCCCAGCATTTT. Its protein is CASSLVGQENNQPQHF.

The V call is TRBV20-1, the J call TRBJ1-2; 9 bases are shared with TRBD1. CDR1 DFQATT and CDR2 SNEGSKA come from the germline V gene (reference sequence). The V gene end was trimmed by 6 bases and the J gene end by 2 bases; junction bases not matched to a gene: 7. The CDR3 sequence is 14 residues long. The CDR3 here is CSAPTGGLNYGYTF. DNA for the CDR3: TGCAGTGCCCCGACAGGGGGTCTCAACTATGGCTACACCTTC.

Notes on this clonotype: In this CDR3 the conserved last residue, phenylalanine or tryptophan, is missing, so a read error is likely. The chain uses TRBV7-9 and TRBJ2-5, with D perhaps TRBD1 (5 bases). V gave up 1 base and J gave up 3 bases, with 15 bases separating them. The CDR3 runs to 16 residues. Germline values: CDR1 SEHNR, CDR2 FQNEAQ (reference sequence). DNA of the CDR3: TGTGCCAGCAGCTTAGGGGTTCAGGGATTGAAAGAGACCCAGTACTCC. It specifies CASSLGVQGLKETQYS.

This clonotype was counted many times. V is TRBV28 and J is TRBJ1-6; 8 nucleotides agree with TRBD1. V shed 7 bases and J 5 bases; nucleotides not matched to a gene: 13. Per germline, CDR1 MDHEN and CDR2 SYDVKM. The CDR3 extends over 17 amino acids. The CDR3 reads CASKTDRGATDNSPLHF. CDR3 DNA sequence: TGTGCCAGCAAAACAGACAGGGGAGCTACTGATAATTCACCCCTCCACTTT.

The genes are TRBV28 and TRBJ2-1, with D unresolved. Between the trimmed V and J ends, which lost 6 bases and 5 bases, there was a span of 8 bases. Germline CDR1 MDHEN, CDR2 SYDVKM. There are 12 residues in the CDR3. The CDR3 sequence: CASSSPNNEQFF. The CDR3 DNA reads as TGTGCCAGCAGCTCCCCCAACAATGAGCAGTTCTTC.

The chain joins TRBV28 to TRBJ1-1, with 7 nucleotides matching TRBD1. Trimming cost V 6 bases and J 2 bases; bases outside gene matches: 12. Germline CDR1 reads MDHEN; CDR2 reads SYDVKM. The CDR3 sequence is 16 residues long. In DNA, the CDR3 is TGTGCCAGCAGCTATCCGGGACAGCCGCTAAACACTGAAGCTTTCTTT. This gives the protein CASSYPGQPLNTEAFF.

This clonotype has just a few counts. The V gene is TRBV20-1, the J gene TRBJ1-1; no reliable D call. The V end lost 3 bases, the J end lost 5 bases, and 7 bases lay between the germline ends. The CDR3 extends over 11 amino acids. Per germline, CDR1 DFQATT and CDR2 SNEGSKA (reference sequence). This CDR3 reads CSASSETEAFF. CDR3 coding DNA: TGCAGTGCTAGCTCGGAAACTGAAGCTTTCTTT.

This clonotype was observed at least ten times. The J gene is TRBJ1-4, the V gene TRBV11-2, with D hard to call. Deletions cut 5 bases from V and 6 bases from J, with 31 bases between. Germline CDR1 reads SGHAT; CDR2 reads FQNNGV. The CDR3 is 20 residues long. The CDR3: CASSDAFNAVRENHDEKLFF. The CDR3, as DNA: TGTGCCAGCAGCGACGCCTTCAACGCCGTGAGGGAGAACCACGATGAAAAACTGTTTTTT. The full variable domain, in which reference TRBV11-2 and TRBJ1-4 provide the parts outside the CDR3, is EAGVAQSPRYKIIEKRQSVAFWCNPISGHATLYWYQQILGQGPKLLIQFQNNGVVDDSQLPKDRFSAERLKGVDSTLKIQPAKLEDSAVYLCASSDAFNAVRENHDEKLFFGSGTQLSVL.

This chain joins TRBV29-1 and TRBJ1-1, with D uncertain. V was shortened by 3 bases and J by 6 bases, with 11 bases between the two germline ends. Germline loops: CDR1 SQVTM, CDR2 ANQGSEA. The CDR3 has 12 amino acids. The CDR3 DNA reads TGCAGCGTTGAGTCTTACGGCGCTGAAGCTTTCTTT. Its translation: CSVESYGAEAFF.

As regards this clonotype: A much bigger clone sits one base away, suggesting this may be a read error. The conserved phenylalanine or tryptophan normally closing the CDR3 is absent here, so this likely arose from a read error. The chain is built from TRBV29-1 and TRBJ2-7, with D maybe TRBD1 (5 bases). Trimming cost V 7 bases and J 0 bases, with 28 bases left between them. In germline, CDR1 is SQVTM, CDR2 ANQGSEA. This CDR3 spans 18 amino acids. CDR3 amino acids: CSGRVLIAGFGRSYEQYL. In nucleotides, the CDR3 is TGCAGCGGGCGTGTCCTTATTGCAGGGTTTGGTCGCTCCTACGAGCAGTACCTC.

This rearrangement joins TRBV6-1 to TRBJ1-1; D is undetermined. V was pared by 6 bases and J by 7 bases, with 18 bases between. CDR3 size: 14 residues. CDR1 and CDR2 from the germline V gene are MNHNS and SASEGT. For the CDR3, the DNA is TGTGCCAGCAGACCTAGCGGCGGCAAACTTGAAGCTTTCTTT. Translation gives CASRPSGGKLEAFF.

The CDR3 DNA sequence: TGTGCCAGCAGCGTAGTAGGTAGCGGGATGTCAGATACGCAGTATTTT. This sequence encodes CASSVVGSGMSDTQYF. V is TRBV9 and J is TRBJ2-3, with 8 bases fitting TRBD2. Germline CDR1 SGDLS, CDR2 YYNGEE. The V and J ends lost 0 bases and 4 bases, in that order; junction bases with no gene match: 7. The CDR3 has 16 residues.

This clonotype was observed a handful of times. The gene calls are TRBV28 and TRBJ1-3; D uncertain. Germline CDR1 and CDR2: MDHEN and SYDVKM. The CDR3 runs 14 residues. Trimming shortened V by 3 bases and J by 4 bases, and 10 bases separated the two germline ends. DNA of the CDR3: TGTGCCAGCAGTTTCCAGCGGACGGGAAACACCATATATTTT. Amino acid sequence: CASSFQRTGNTIYF.

This clonotype was detected only a few times. The chain couples TRBV2 to TRBJ1-1; 9 bases match TRBD1. J gave up 5 bases and V 4 bases, and 5 bases lay outside the gene matches. The CDR3 runs to 14 residues. Germline V gives CDR1 SNHLY, CDR2 FYNNEI. The CDR3 region has the DNA TGTGCCAGCAGTGCGGGGACAGGGTTAACTGAAGCTTTCTTT. Translation gives CASSAGTGLTEAFF. Using reference TRBV2 and TRBJ1-1 for the parts outside the CDR3, the full variable domain is EPEVTQTPSHQVTQMGQEVILRCVPISNHLYFYWYRQILGQKVEFLVSFYNNEISEKSEIFDDQFSVERPDGSNFTLKIRSTKLEDSAMYFCASSAGTGLTEAFFGQGTRLTVV.

The chain carries TRBV3-1 and TRBJ1-5; 7 bases fit TRBD1. Germline V gene sequence: CDR1 LGHDT, CDR2 YNNKEL (reference sequence). The CDR3 has 14 amino acids. V lost 1 base to trimming and J lost 9 bases; unmatched junction nucleotides: 6. CDR3 loop: CASSQGQGGGPQHF. The DNA of the CDR3 is TGTGCCAGCAGCCAAGGACAGGGTGGGGGGCCCCAGCATTTT.

This clonotype occurred many times. This chain links TRBV28 with TRBJ2-5; D possibly corresponds to TRBD2 (6 bases). Germline V gene lookup returns CDR1 MDHEN and CDR2 SYDVKM. Deletions cut 3 bases from V and 4 bases from J, with 9 bases between. This CDR3 contains 13 residues. Here the CDR3 reads CASSFRDSETQYF. In DNA, the CDR3 is TGTGCCAGCAGTTTTCGGGACTCAGAGACCCAGTACTTC.

The J gene is TRBJ1-1, the V gene TRBV13; tentatively, D is TRBD1 (5 bases). V lost 7 bases to trimming and J lost 3 bases, with 21 bases between them. The CDR3 consists of 16 residues. Germline-derived CDR1 and CDR2 are PRHDT and FYEKMQ (reference sequence). The CDR3 DNA is TGTGCCAGCAACCTTTTGGAGATGGGGGAATACACTGAAGCTTTCTTT. Translating it yields CASNLLEMGEYTEAFF.

The table lists this clonotype with many counts. The genes are TRBV27 and TRBJ2-1, with 7 positions matching TRBD1. This CDR3 is built from 17 residues. Germline V gene lookup returns CDR1 MNHEY and CDR2 SMNVEV (reference sequence). Unmatched junction bases numbered 11, after V lost 5 bases and J lost 1 base. The CDR3: CASSPRRDSESYNEQFF. The CDR3 DNA reads as TGTGCCAGCAGTCCGCGTCGGGACAGCGAGTCCTACAATGAGCAGTTCTTC.

The chain couples TRBV29-1 to TRBJ2-7, with 9 positions matching TRBD2. The CDR3 extends over 15 amino acids. Germline lookup yields CDR1 SQVTM and CDR2 ANQGSEA. J lost 0 bases, V lost 0 bases, and 3 bases had no gene match. CDR3 protein: CSVEDASGISYEQYF. For the CDR3, the DNA is TGCAGCGTTGAAGATGCTAGCGGGATCTCCTACGAGCAGTACTTC.

The chain employs TRBV24-1 and TRBJ1-1, with 7 bases identical to TRBD1. CDR3 length: 14 amino acids. The V gene end was trimmed by 4 bases and the J gene end by 7 bases; junction bases not matched to a gene: 8. From germline, CDR1 is KGHDR and CDR2 SFDVKD. CDR3 in amino acids: CATSDSGQPIEAFF. CDR3 in DNA: TGTGCCACCAGTGACTCGGGACAGCCGATTGAAGCTTTCTTT.

As to this clonotype: This may arise from a read error, as a much more abundant clone is one base away. The V gene is TRBV5-6, the J gene TRBJ1-5; D gene unclear. Trimming pared 2 bases from V and 4 bases from J, leaving 7 bases between. Germline CDR1 SGHDT, CDR2 YYEEEE. The CDR3 consists of 13 residues. The CDR3 protein is CASSLNWNQPQHF. The CDR3 DNA reads TGTGCCAGCAGCTTAAACTGGAATCAGCCCCAGCATTTT.

The chain recombines TRBV11-2 with TRBJ1-1, with D tentatively TRBD1 (6 bases). Trimming removed 1 base at V and 5 bases at J, with 17 bases between. CDR1 SGHAT and CDR2 FQNNGV come from the germline V gene. This CDR3 is built from 16 residues. The CDR3 region is CASSLVRGGPGTEAFF. CDR3 DNA: TGTGCCAGCAGCTTAGTAAGGGGGGGGCCGGGAACTGAAGCTTTCTTT.

This clonotype was seen at least ten times. The chain has TRBV2 and TRBJ1-6; D ambiguous. With 1 base removed from V and 8 bases from J, the gap between germline ends came to 15 bases. The CDR3 spans 16 residues. Germline-derived CDR1 and CDR2 are SNHLY and FYNNEI. The CDR3 region is CASSEGGRRIDSPLHF. The DNA of the CDR3 is TGTGCCAGCAGTGAAGGGGGAAGGAGGATTGATTCACCCCTCCACTTT.

This clonotype has a handful of counts. V is TRBV20-1 and J is TRBJ2-5, with TRBD2 matching 8 bases. The germline V gene encodes CDR1 DFQATT and CDR2 SNEGSKA (reference sequence). This CDR3 has 14 residues. Germline trimming cut 5 bases from V and 2 bases from J; bases unmatched to any gene: 7. CDR3 loop: CSAQTSELQETQYF. The CDR3 DNA reads TGCAGTGCTCAGACTAGCGAGCTTCAAGAGACCCAGTACTTC.

The genes are TRBV5-1 and TRBJ1-4; 7 bases are shared with TRBD1. The V gene's germline CDR1 is SGHRS and CDR2 YFSETQ. The CDR3 contains 14 residues. V dropped 6 bases and J dropped 0; count of bases not matched to a gene: 2. The CDR3 nucleotides read TGCGCCAGCAAGGGGGCCACAACTAATGAAAAACTGTTTTTT. It specifies CASKGATTNEKLFF.

This clonotype was detected a few times. Here the CDR3 DNA reads TGCAGTGCTCCTCTAGGGGGGGGCATTCAGTACTTC. Amino acid sequence: CSAPLGGGIQYF. The chain links TRBV20-1 to TRBJ2-4; D is perhaps TRBD2 (7 bases). V was trimmed by 5 bases and J by 9 bases, leaving 14 bases between them. The length of the CDR3 is 12 residues. CDR1 and CDR2 (germline): DFQATT, SNEGSKA (reference sequence).

This clonotype has more than one count but fewer than ten. The chain carries TRBV27 and TRBJ1-5; no reliable D call. The CDR3 runs to 16 residues. The germline gives CDR1 MNHEY, CDR2 SMNVEV (reference sequence). V was cut by 5 bases and J by 2 bases, with 16 bases left in between. CDR3 DNA: TGTGCCAGCAGTCCTTGGACGCCTGTTGGCAATCAGCCCCAGCATTTT. Amino acid sequence: CASSPWTPVGNQPQHF.

The gene calls are TRBV5-1 and TRBJ1-2, with 10 bases identical to TRBD1. Germline assignment: CDR1 SGHRS and CDR2 YFSETQ. The CDR3 is made up of 16 amino acids. V was clipped by 0 bases and J by 8 bases; unmatched bases: 10. The CDR3 region is CASSLEGTGATPGYTF. The CDR3 DNA reads as TGCGCCAGCAGCTTGGAGGGGACAGGGGCTACCCCGGGCTACACCTTC.